This TCR beta chain was observed in a study of blood T cell repertoires in COVID-19. Overall study: Some COVID-19 samples were acute and others convalescent; all came from the United States, Italy and Spain. T cells, B-cell-depleted T cells, or PBMCs provided the cDNA or gDNA that served as material.

CDR1 is SGHTA and CDR2 is FQGTGA in the germline V gene. The CDR3 is 19 residues long. V shed 5 bases, J shed 2 bases, and the junction held 16 bases outside the gene matches. Authors' methods: For nucleated cells, counts were estimated from reference gene primer amplification. Assay: immunoSEQ multiplex PCR; the TCRdb copy retains only in-frame clones and omits some. Clone size and the V and J calls come from that table; the DNA yielded D and trimming. In the table there are 340,000 or so clones, around four fifths of which are singletons. The V call is TRBV7-3, the J call TRBJ2-1, with TRBD2 matching 9 bases. The sequence was obtained from a man under 40 with active or convalescent COVID-19. The sequencing sample was made of peripheral blood. In nucleotides, the CDR3 is TGTGCCAGCAGCAGAACCGGGACCTCCTTAGCGGGGGCCTACAATGAGCAGTTCTTC. It yields the protein CASSRTGTSLAGAYNEQFF.